These T cell receptor beta chains were read from a single sample in a study of CD8 T cells in ankylosing spondylitis. TCRdb fed the 5' RACE reads into MiXCR, producing one record per CDR3 protein. The sample has under 130,000 distinct CDR3 sequences; 24% are singletons. The sample was synovial fluid, either unsorted or a sorted T cell fraction (not recorded which). These receptors originate from a male donor with ankylosing spondylitis. Each CDR3 is given with its conserved first and last residue. A D gene is named only where the DNA matches it firmly. The size of a clone is reported for some rows only, either as once, few or many, or as a class for expanded clones.

V gene: TRBV5-1
clone size: few
J gene: TRBJ1-1
D gene: -
CDR3 DNA: TGCGCCAGCAGCTGGTCGACAGCAATGAACACTGAAGCTTTCTTT
CDR3 protein: CASSWSTAMNTEAFF

V gene: TRBV18
clone size: -
J gene: TRBJ2-1
D gene: TRBD2
CDR3 DNA: TGTGCCAGCTCACCGACTAGCGGTTACAATGAGCAGTTCTTC
CDR3 protein: CASSPTSGYNEQFF

V gene: TRBV20-1
clone size: -
J gene: TRBJ2-3
D gene: TRBD2
CDR3 DNA: TGCAGTGCTAGCCAGGGACTACACCTTGCAGATACGCAGTATTTT
CDR3 protein: CSASQGLHLADTQYF

V gene: TRBV7-6
clone size: -
J gene: TRBJ1-1
D gene: -
CDR3 DNA: TGTGCCAGCAGCTTAAACGGAGAGAACACTGAAGCTTTCTTT
CDR3 protein: CASSLNGENTEAFF

V gene: TRBV4-2
clone size: -
J gene: TRBJ2-5
D gene: -
CDR3 DNA: TGTGCCAGCAGCCACCAACCAGACCCACAAGAGACCCAGTACTTC
CDR3 protein: CASSHQPDPQETQYF

V gene: TRBV5-1
clone size: few
J gene: TRBJ1-1
D gene: TRBD1
CDR3 DNA: TGCGCCAGCAGCTTACAAACAGGGGATGAAGCTTTCTTT
CDR3 protein: CASSLQTGDEAFF

V gene: TRBV7-2
clone size: few
J gene: TRBJ2-1
D gene: -
CDR3 DNA: TGTGCCAGCAGCCAGGGGCTCCAACATGAGCAGTTCTTC
CDR3 protein: CASSQGLQHEQFF

V gene: TRBV18
clone size: -
J gene: TRBJ2-5
D gene: -
CDR3 DNA: TGTGCCAGCTCACCACGAGACCAAGAGACCCAGTACTTC
CDR3 protein: CASSPRDQETQYF

V gene: TRBV5-6
clone size: many
J gene: TRBJ2-4
D gene: -
CDR3 DNA: TGTGCCAGCAGCTGGGGAGACCTAGCCAAAAACATTCAGTACTTC
CDR3 protein: CASSWGDLAKNIQYF

V gene: TRBV5-1
clone size: many
J gene: TRBJ1-1
D gene: -
CDR3 DNA: TGCGCCAGCAGCTTGGACAGGGACACTGAAGCTTTCTTT
CDR3 protein: CASSLDRDTEAFF

V gene: TRBV5-1
clone size: -
J gene: TRBJ1-1
D gene: TRBD1
CDR3 DNA: TGCGCCAGCAGCCCAAGGACAGGGGGAAACACTGAAGCTTTCTTT
CDR3 protein: CASSPRTGGNTEAFF

V gene: TRBV24-1
clone size: -
J gene: TRBJ2-3
D gene: -
CDR3 DNA: TGTGCCACCAGTGATTTGGGGTATACGCAGTATTTT
CDR3 protein: CATSDLGYTQYF

V gene: TRBV12-3/TRBV12-4
clone size: few
J gene: TRBJ2-1
D gene: -
CDR3 DNA: TGTGCCAGCAGCCCCGTGGGCGAGCAACTCAATGAGCAGTTCTTC
CDR3 protein: CASSPVGEQLNEQFF

V gene: TRBV7-9
clone size: -
J gene: TRBJ1-1
D gene: TRBD1
CDR3 DNA: TGTGCCAGCAGCTTAGGGACAGGGGGCTACGGCACTGAAGCTTTCTTT
CDR3 protein: CASSLGTGGYGTEAFF

V gene: TRBV7-9
clone size: few
J gene: TRBJ2-7
D gene: -
CDR3 DNA: TGTGCCAGCAGCTCGACGGGCCAAGGCCGCTACGAGCAGTACTTC
CDR3 protein: CASSSTGQGRYEQYF

V gene: TRBV7-2
clone size: many
J gene: TRBJ2-3
D gene: -
CDR3 DNA: TGTGCCAGCAGCTTAGGGGCAGGGGACCCAGATACGCAGTATTTT
CDR3 protein: CASSLGAGDPDTQYF

V gene: TRBV20-1
clone size: few
J gene: TRBJ2-2
D gene: -
CDR3 DNA: TGCAGTGCTCCAAACAGGAACACCGGGGAGCTGTTTTTT
CDR3 protein: CSAPNRNTGELFF

V gene: TRBV5-1
clone size: -
J gene: TRBJ1-1
D gene: TRBD1
CDR3 DNA: TGCGCCAGCAGCTCGGGACAGGAGAACACTGAAGCTTTCTTT
CDR3 protein: CASSSGQENTEAFF

V gene: TRBV5-1
clone size: -
J gene: TRBJ2-7
D gene: TRBD1
CDR3 DNA: TGCGCCAGCAGCACTACCGGGACAGGTAGCTCCTACGAGCAGTACTTC
CDR3 protein: CASSTTGTGSSYEQYF

V gene: TRBV5-5
clone size: few
J gene: TRBJ1-4
D gene: TRBD1
CDR3 DNA: TGTGCCAGCAGCTCCGGACAGGGGACAACTAATGAAAAACTGTTTTTT
CDR3 protein: CASSSGQGTTNEKLFF

V gene: TRBV24-1
clone size: -
J gene: TRBJ2-2
D gene: TRBD2
CDR3 DNA: TGTGCCACCAGTGGCCAACTAGCGGGAGCGATGTTTTTT
CDR3 protein: CATSGQLAGAMFF

V gene: TRBV11-2
clone size: -
J gene: TRBJ2-2
D gene: -
CDR3 DNA: TGTGCCAGCAGCTTTCATGGGGGCAGGGAGCTGTTTTTT
CDR3 protein: CASSFHGGRELFF

V gene: TRBV5-1
clone size: -
J gene: TRBJ2-3
D gene: -
CDR3 DNA: TGCGCCAGCAGCCCCCACACCGAGGGGCGGACGCAGTATTTT
CDR3 protein: CASSPHTEGRTQYF

V gene: TRBV20-1
clone size: -
J gene: TRBJ1-4
D gene: -
CDR3 DNA: TGCAGTGCTACCCCCGGGAAGATCCCAACTAATGAAAAACTGTTTTTT
CDR3 protein: CSATPGKIPTNEKLFF

V gene: TRBV20-1
clone size: -
J gene: TRBJ2-3
D gene: TRBD2
CDR3 DNA: TGCAGTGCTAGTGGACTAGCGGCCACAGATACGCAGTATTTT
CDR3 protein: CSASGLAATDTQYF

V gene: TRBV20-1
clone size: few
J gene: TRBJ2-3
D gene: TRBD2
CDR3 DNA: TGCAGTGCTAGTTGGCCGCCGGGACTAGTCACAGATACGCAGTATTTT
CDR3 protein: CSASWPPGLVTDTQYF

V gene: TRBV29-1
clone size: -
J gene: TRBJ2-7
D gene: -
CDR3 DNA: TGCAGCGTTGAGAGTGCGTCCCCCTACGAGCAGTACTTC
CDR3 protein: CSVESASPYEQYF

V gene: TRBV20-1
clone size: -
J gene: TRBJ2-2
D gene: -
CDR3 DNA: TGCAGTGCTACCCGCAGGGGAGGGGGGAACACCGGGGAGCTGTTTTTT
CDR3 protein: CSATRRGGGNTGELFF

V gene: TRBV12-5
clone size: -
J gene: TRBJ2-3
D gene: -
CDR3 DNA: TGTGCTAGTGGCCTCGGGACAATTAACACAGATACGCAGTATTTT
CDR3 protein: CASGLGTINTDTQYF

V gene: TRBV5-1
clone size: -
J gene: TRBJ2-7
D gene: -
CDR3 DNA: TGCGCCAGCAGCTCAGGAGGGGCCGAGGGCTCCTACGAGCAGTACTTC
CDR3 protein: CASSSGGAEGSYEQYF

V gene: TRBV7-2
clone size: few
J gene: TRBJ1-2
D gene: TRBD1
CDR3 DNA: TGTGCCAGCAGCTTAGTGGGAGGGGGCGGTGGCTACACCTTC
CDR3 protein: CASSLVGGGGGYTF

V gene: TRBV4-1
clone size: -
J gene: TRBJ2-1
D gene: -
CDR3 DNA: TGCGCCAGCAGCCAGAATCTAGCGAACCTTTACAATGAGCAGTTCTTC
CDR3 protein: CASSQNLANLYNEQFF

V gene: TRBV20-1
clone size: -
J gene: TRBJ2-1
D gene: -
CDR3 DNA: TGCAGTGCGCTCCCCCAAGGGGGAGAACCCCGCTCCTACAATGAGCAGTTCTTC
CDR3 protein: CSALPQGGEPRSYNEQFF

V gene: TRBV7-9
clone size: few
J gene: TRBJ2-7
D gene: -
CDR3 DNA: TGTGCCAGCGCCTGGGGGACCGACTCCTACGAGCAGTACTTC
CDR3 protein: CASAWGTDSYEQYF

V gene: TRBV6-5
clone size: few
J gene: TRBJ1-2
D gene: -
CDR3 DNA: TGTGCCAGCAGTTACAAGAGGGGCTATGGCTACACCTTC
CDR3 protein: CASSYKRGYGYTF

V gene: TRBV7-2
clone size: few
J gene: TRBJ2-1
D gene: TRBD1
CDR3 DNA: TGTGCCAGCAGCTTCCGGGACAGGTACAATGAGCAGTTCTTC
CDR3 protein: CASSFRDRYNEQFF

V gene: TRBV30
clone size: few
J gene: TRBJ1-6
D gene: -
CDR3 DNA: TGTGCCTGGAGCACGACGACCACCCTCCACTTT
CDR3 protein: CAWSTTTTLHF

V gene: TRBV20-1
clone size: few
J gene: TRBJ2-1
D gene: TRBD2
CDR3 DNA: TGCAGTGCTAGACCCGGGACTAGCGGGATTAATGAGCAGTTCTTC
CDR3 protein: CSARPGTSGINEQFF

V gene: TRBV20-1
clone size: -
J gene: TRBJ2-1
D gene: -
CDR3 DNA: TGCAGTGCTAGGAGAGCGGTGGTCACCTACAATGAGCAGTTCTTC
CDR3 protein: CSARRAVVTYNEQFF

V gene: TRBV5-1
clone size: few
J gene: TRBJ2-5
D gene: -
CDR3 DNA: TGCGCCAGCAGCGAACCGGGACAAGGGTCCCGTCAAGAGACCCAGTACTTC
CDR3 protein: CASSEPGQGSRQETQYF

V gene: TRBV4-1
clone size: many
J gene: TRBJ2-3
D gene: -
CDR3 DNA: TGCGCCAGCAGCCAAGTAGGCCACAGGACAGATACGCAGTATTTT
CDR3 protein: CASSQVGHRTDTQYF

V gene: TRBV6-6
clone size: -
J gene: TRBJ1-5
D gene: TRBD1
CDR3 DNA: TGTGCCAGCAGATCGGACAGGACTCAGCCCCAGCATTTT
CDR3 protein: CASRSDRTQPQHF

V gene: TRBV7-7
clone size: -
J gene: TRBJ2-1
D gene: TRBD1
CDR3 DNA: TGTGCCAGCAGCTCGGACAGGGTAAGCTACAATGAGCAGTTCTTC
CDR3 protein: CASSSDRVSYNEQFF

V gene: TRBV6-1
clone size: -
J gene: TRBJ2-3
D gene: -
CDR3 DNA: TGTGCCAGCAGTGCCTTCGATAGCACAGATACGCAGTATTTT
CDR3 protein: CASSAFDSTDTQYF

V gene: TRBV5-1
clone size: few
J gene: TRBJ1-2
D gene: -
CDR3 DNA: TGCGCCAGCAGCTTCACCGGGGCCAGCAACTATGGCTACACCTTC
CDR3 protein: CASSFTGASNYGYTF

V gene: TRBV10-2
clone size: -
J gene: TRBJ2-5
D gene: -
CDR3 DNA: TGCGCCAGCAGTCCGCCCGGCCGGGAGACCCAGTACTTC
CDR3 protein: CASSPPGRETQYF

V gene: TRBV5-5
clone size: -
J gene: TRBJ1-1
D gene: -
CDR3 DNA: TGTGCCAGCAGCTTGGGGCAGGGAGGCCTCGGTGACACTGAAGCTTTCTTT
CDR3 protein: CASSLGQGGLGDTEAFF

V gene: TRBV5-1
clone size: -
J gene: TRBJ2-3
D gene: TRBD2
CDR3 DNA: TGCGCCAGCAGCTTGATAGCGGGAGACAGAGATACGCAGTATTTT
CDR3 protein: CASSLIAGDRDTQYF

V gene: TRBV25-1
clone size: once
J gene: TRBJ2-7
D gene: -
CDR3 DNA: TGTGCCAGCAGTGATAGCCCCCCCGGGAGGGGGCTCGAGCAGTACTTC
CDR3 protein: CASSDSPPGRGLEQYF

V gene: TRBV5-1
clone size: few
J gene: TRBJ2-2
D gene: -
CDR3 DNA: TGCGCCAGCAGCTTGGAAAGGGGCTATACCGGGGAGCTGTTTTTT
CDR3 protein: CASSLERGYTGELFF

V gene: TRBV7-8
clone size: -
J gene: TRBJ2-1
D gene: -
CDR3 DNA: TGTGCCAGCAGCTTAGTTGAAGGCCCTTCCAATGAGCAGTTCTTC
CDR3 protein: CASSLVEGPSNEQFF

V gene: TRBV9
clone size: -
J gene: TRBJ1-1
D gene: -
CDR3 DNA: TGTGCGAGCGGGACGGCCCTGGGCACTGAAGCTTTCTTT
CDR3 protein: CASGTALGTEAFF

V gene: TRBV20-1
clone size: many
J gene: TRBJ2-2
D gene: -
CDR3 DNA: TGCAGTGCTGAGGGGATCGGGGAGCTGTTTTTT
CDR3 protein: CSAEGIGELFF

V gene: TRBV12-3/TRBV12-4
clone size: -
J gene: TRBJ2-1
D gene: -
CDR3 DNA: TGTGCCAGTAGTTTATTTGCGGGACCCTACAATGAGCAGTTCTTC
CDR3 protein: CASSLFAGPYNEQFF

V gene: TRBV12-3/TRBV12-4
clone size: -
J gene: TRBJ1-3
D gene: -
CDR3 DNA: TGTGCCAGCGGCGATACGGGACAAGGAGGGGACACCATATATTTT
CDR3 protein: CASGDTGQGGDTIYF

V gene: TRBV18
clone size: -
J gene: TRBJ1-4
D gene: -
CDR3 DNA: TGTGCCAGCTCACGAACCGGGCAAAATGAAAAACTGTTTTTT
CDR3 protein: CASSRTGQNEKLFF

V gene: TRBV30
clone size: -
J gene: TRBJ2-1
D gene: -
CDR3 DNA: TGTGCCTGGGTAGACGGGAGCTCCTACAATGAGCAGTTCTTC
CDR3 protein: CAWVDGSSYNEQFF